These 18 T cell receptor beta chains originate from one sample sequenced in a study of shared clonotypes between healthy human individuals. Using immunoSEQ multiplex PCR, the repertoire was profiled, and TCRdb retains in-frame clones only, with some absent. Of millions of clones in the sample, more than 85% were seen once. Sequenced material: naive CD4+ T cells from PBMCs. The subset: CD45RA+ positively selected. Every receptor here comes from a man aged 18 to 29 in good health. Some clones in this sample may be carry-over from other donors' samples.

The chain couples TRBV28 to TRBJ1-4; D is ambiguous. V gave up 10 bases and J gave up 3 bases, with 12 bases separating them. The CDR3 sequence is 13 residues long. Germline V gene sequence: CDR1 MDHEN, CDR2 SYDVKM. The CDR3 spells CAKQLAPNEKLFF. CDR3 bases: TGTGCCAAGCAGTTAGCCCCTAATGAAAAACTGTTTTTT.

The genes are TRBV5-6 and TRBJ2-1, with 9 positions matching TRBD2. The germline CDR1 and CDR2 sequences are SGHDT and YYEEEE. J was trimmed by 6 bases and V by 0 bases; bases with no gene match: 4. This CDR3 is 15 amino acids long. CDR3: CASSLGLAGPNEQFF. The DNA of the CDR3 is TGTGCCAGCAGCTTGGGGCTAGCGGGGCCCAATGAGCAGTTCTTC.

In its sample, this clone was seen a few times. The V and J genes are TRBV2 and TRBJ1-5, with no clear D. CDR1 is SNHLY, CDR2 FYNNEI, per germline. V was pared by 8 bases and J by 4 bases, with 3 bases between. CDR3 length: 10 residues. The CDR3 reads CASGNQPQHF. The CDR3 DNA is TGTGCCAGCGGGAATCAGCCCCAGCATTTT.

The gene calls are TRBV27 and TRBJ2-2, with 12 positions matching TRBD2. This CDR3 spans 15 amino acids. Trimming took 10 bases from V and 2 from J; bases not matched to a gene: 5. Germline loops: CDR1 MNHEY, CDR2 SMNVEV (reference sequence). The CDR3 loop reads CATRTSGTNTGELFF. In DNA form, the CDR3 reads TGTGCCACCCGGACTAGCGGGACCAACACCGGGGAGCTGTTTTTT.

This clone was recorded only once. CDR3 in DNA: TGCAGCGTCGTGGGTCCCCAGTCCACTAGCACAGATACGCAGTATTTT. Encoded protein: CSVVGPQSTSTDTQYF. The chain uses TRBV29-1 and TRBJ2-3; D uncertain. Germline V gene data show CDR1 as SQVTM and CDR2 as ANQGSEA. V was pared by 6 bases and J by 0 bases, with 19 bases between. CDR3 size: 16 residues.

The gene calls are TRBV11-2 and TRBJ2-1, with a weak D call TRBD2 (6 bases). CDR3 length equals 16 residues. V was cut by 4 bases and J by 3 bases, with 16 bases left in between. From germline, CDR1 is SGHAT and CDR2 FQNNGV. DNA of the CDR3: TGTGCCAGCAGCTACCTGGGCGGGAACCTCTACAATGAGCAGTTCTTC. It translates to CASSYLGGNLYNEQFF.

Written as DNA, the CDR3 is TGTGCCAGCCCCCCGGCAGGGGCAGGGACAGATACGCAGTATTTT. This sequence encodes CASPPAGAGTDTQYF. The V gene is TRBV28, the J gene TRBJ2-3, with D perhaps TRBD1 (6 bases). The CDR3 is made up of 15 amino acids. V was cut by 8 bases and J by 3 bases, with 18 bases left in between. The germline V gene encodes CDR1 MDHEN and CDR2 SYDVKM.

The chain links TRBV6-4 to TRBJ2-2; D is unresolved. Germline V gene lookup returns CDR1 MRHNA and CDR2 SNTAGT. The CDR3 length is 15 residues. The V gene lost 5 bases and the J gene lost 0 bases, with 10 bases spanning the gap. The CDR3 DNA follows: TGTGCCAGCAGTAAGTTTGCGGCGAACACCGGGGAGCTGTTTTTT. Protein: CASSKFAANTGELFF.

The chain carries TRBV4-2 and TRBJ2-4, with 9 nucleotides matching TRBD2. The junction had 10 bases not matched to a gene; V was cut back by 0 bases and J by 7 bases. The CDR3 sequence is 17 residues long. Germline CDR1 and CDR2: LGHNA and YNFKEQ. CDR3: CASSQDGGLAGLNIQYF. The CDR3 region has the DNA TGTGCCAGCAGCCAAGACGGAGGCCTAGCGGGACTGAACATTCAGTACTTC.

The chain links TRBV15 to TRBJ2-3; weak D call: TRBD2 (6 bases). V lost 1 base, J lost 2 bases, and 10 bases lay in between. The germline V gene encodes CDR1 LNHNV and CDR2 YYDKDF (reference sequence). This CDR3 has 15 amino acids. In DNA form, the CDR3 reads TGTGCCACCAGCAGAGTTCGGGGGTTCACAGATACGCAGTATTTT. Amino acid sequence: CATSRVRGFTDTQYF.

The rearrangement links TRBV11-3 to TRBJ2-3, with TRBD1 identical over 7 bases. With 5 bases clipped from V and 10 bases from J, the junction kept 12 bases outside the gene matches. The CDR3 has 14 amino acids. Per germline, CDR1 SGHNT and CDR2 YENEEA. CDR3 nucleotide sequence: TGTGCCAGCAGCCAGACAGGGCCCGGGTTTGCGCAGTATTTT. It translates to CASSQTGPGFAQYF.

The chain employs TRBV18 and TRBJ2-3; TRBD2 agrees at 15 bases. Germline V gene data show CDR1 as KGHSH and CDR2 as LQKENI. With 3 bases clipped from V and 3 bases from J, the junction kept 1 base outside the gene matches. The CDR3 consists of 16 residues. The CDR3 coding sequence is TGTGCCAGCTCACCCGGGACTAGCGGGAGGACAGATACGCAGTATTTT. Translating it yields CASSPGTSGRTDTQYF.

V usage is TRBV18 and J usage is TRBJ2-2, with no clear D. Germline CDR1 reads KGHSH; CDR2 reads LQKENI. This CDR3 comprises 17 residues. Between the trimmed V and J ends, which lost 0 bases and 6 bases, there was a span of 17 bases. The CDR3 protein is CASSPPGKGGMAGELFF. In nucleotides, the CDR3 is TGTGCCAGCTCACCACCGGGGAAGGGCGGAATGGCCGGGGAGCTGTTTTTT.

The chain employs TRBV5-4 and TRBJ2-7; D is uncertain. Germline CDR1 is SGHNT and CDR2 is YYREEE (reference sequence). With 0 bases removed from V and 6 bases from J, the gap between germline ends came to 16 bases. The CDR3 has 15 residues. The chain's CDR3 is CASSLGSLTLAEQYF. The CDR3, as DNA: TGTGCCAGCAGCTTGGGGAGTCTAACTTTGGCCGAGCAGTACTTC.

This clone was seen a handful of times. Additional DNA sequences in this sample encode the identical CDR3. The chain is built from TRBV5-1 and TRBJ1-5; D remains unclear. The germline V gene encodes CDR1 SGHRS and CDR2 YFSETQ. The CDR3 loop spans 13 amino acids. V was pared by 0 bases and J by 5 bases, with 6 bases between. CDR3 amino acids: CASSLEGHQPQHF. The DNA for the CDR3 is TGCGCCAGCAGCTTGGAAGGGCATCAGCCCCAGCATTTT.

The CDR3 coding sequence is TGTGCCAGCAGCTTAGGTGGACAGGGGTCTGTCGAGCAGTACTTC. Protein sequence: CASSLGGQGSVEQYF. The chain joins TRBV7-9 to TRBJ2-7; 9 bases line up with TRBD1. Losses at the gene ends were 1 base for V and 6 bases for J; bases not matched to a gene: 7. There are 15 residues in the CDR3. CDR1 is SEHNR, CDR2 FQNEAQ, per germline (reference sequence). The full variable domain, with the rest looked up from reference TRBV7-9 and TRBJ2-7, is DTGVSQNPRHKITKRGQNVTFRCDPISEHNRLYWYRQTLGQGPEFLTYFQNEAQLEKSRLLSDRFSAERPKGSFSTLEIQRTEQGDSAMYLCASSLGGQGSVEQYFGPGTRLTVT.

The sample holds one count of this clone. The chain carries TRBV5-1 and TRBJ2-3; 9 positions match TRBD2. J was trimmed by 1 base and V by 4 bases; bases with no gene match: 10. CDR1 and CDR2 (germline): SGHRS, YFSETQ. CDR3 length: 17 amino acids. The CDR3 DNA follows: TGCGCCAGCAGCCCCCGGGCAGCGGGAGGTGGCACAGATACGCAGTATTTT. Its translation is CASSPRAAGGGTDTQYF.

The rearrangement uses TRBV5-1 and TRBJ2-3; D is possibly TRBD1 or TRBD2 (5 bases each). Trimming shortened V by 0 bases and J by 2 bases, and 13 bases separated the two germline ends. Germline CDR1 is SGHRS and CDR2 is YFSETQ. The CDR3 extends over 16 amino acids. The CDR3 sequence is CASSLAPEGNTDTQYF. CDR3 coding DNA: TGCGCCAGCAGCTTGGCCCCTGAGGGGAACACAGATACGCAGTATTTT.